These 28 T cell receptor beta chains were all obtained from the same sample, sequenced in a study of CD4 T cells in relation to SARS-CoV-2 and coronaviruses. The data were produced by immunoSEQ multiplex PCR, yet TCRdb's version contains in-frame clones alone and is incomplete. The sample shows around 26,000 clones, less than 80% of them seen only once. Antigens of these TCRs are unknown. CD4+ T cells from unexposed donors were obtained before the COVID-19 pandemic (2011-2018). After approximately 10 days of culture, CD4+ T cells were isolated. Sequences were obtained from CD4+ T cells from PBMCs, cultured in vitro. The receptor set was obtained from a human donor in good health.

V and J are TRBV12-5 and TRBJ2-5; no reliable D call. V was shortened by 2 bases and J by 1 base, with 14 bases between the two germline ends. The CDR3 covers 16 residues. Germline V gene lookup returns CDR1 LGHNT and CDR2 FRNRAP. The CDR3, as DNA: TGTGCTAGTGGTTTGTCCCCCCTCCGGGCCCAAGAGACCCAGTACTTC. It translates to CASGLSPLRAQETQYF.

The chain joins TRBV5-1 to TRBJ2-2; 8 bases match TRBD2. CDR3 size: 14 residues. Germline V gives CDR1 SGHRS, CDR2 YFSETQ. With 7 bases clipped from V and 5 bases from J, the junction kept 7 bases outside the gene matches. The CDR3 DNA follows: TGCGCCAGCGGAGTAGCGGGAAGAACCGGGGAGCTGTTTTTT. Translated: CASGVAGRTGELFF.

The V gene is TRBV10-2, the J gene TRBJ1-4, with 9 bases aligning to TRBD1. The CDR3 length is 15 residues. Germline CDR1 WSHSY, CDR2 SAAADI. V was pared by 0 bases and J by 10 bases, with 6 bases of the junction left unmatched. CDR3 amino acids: CASSESQGAGGKLFF. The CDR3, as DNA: TGCGCCAGCAGTGAGTCACAGGGGGCCGGAGGAAAACTGTTTTTT.

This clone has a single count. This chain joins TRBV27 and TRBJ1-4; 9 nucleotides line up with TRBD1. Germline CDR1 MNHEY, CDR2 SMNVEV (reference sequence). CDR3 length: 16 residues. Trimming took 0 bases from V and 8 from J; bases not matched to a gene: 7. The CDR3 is CASSLSSGTGREKLFF. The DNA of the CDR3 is TGTGCCAGCAGTTTATCGAGTGGGACAGGGCGAGAAAAACTGTTTTTT. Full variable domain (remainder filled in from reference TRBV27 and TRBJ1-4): EAQVTQNPRYLITVTGKKLTVTCSQNMNHEYMSWYRQDPGLGLRQIYYSMNVEVTDKGDVPEGYKVSRKEKRNFPLILESPSPNQTSLYFCASSLSSGTGREKLFFGSGTQLSVL.

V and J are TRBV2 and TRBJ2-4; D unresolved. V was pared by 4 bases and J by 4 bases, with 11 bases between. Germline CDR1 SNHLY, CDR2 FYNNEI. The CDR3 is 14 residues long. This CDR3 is CASSGKQIKNIQYF. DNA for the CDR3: TGTGCCAGCAGTGGGAAACAGATAAAAAACATTCAGTACTTC.

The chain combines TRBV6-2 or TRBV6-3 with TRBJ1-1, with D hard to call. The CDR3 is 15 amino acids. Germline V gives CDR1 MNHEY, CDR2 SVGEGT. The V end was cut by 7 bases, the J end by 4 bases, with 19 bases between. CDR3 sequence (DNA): TGTGCCAGCACCCCTGGATGGAGGGAGGGCACTGAAGCTTTCTTT. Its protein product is CASTPGWREGTEAFF.

The DNA of the CDR3 is TGCGCCAGCAGCTTGCAGGCGGGAGGACCCAATGAGCAGTTCTTC. Amino acids: CASSLQAGGPNEQFF. The genes are TRBV5-1 and TRBJ2-1, with TRBD2 matching 8 bases. J was trimmed by 6 bases and V by 1 base; bases with no gene match: 6. This CDR3 contains 15 residues. Germline V lookup: CDR1 SGHRS, CDR2 YFSETQ. The variable domain in full, completed from reference TRBV5-1 and TRBJ2-1, reads KAGVTQTPRYLIKTRGQQVTLSCSPISGHRSVSWYQQTPGQGLQFLFEYFSETQRNKGNFPGRFSGRQFSNSRSEMNVSTLELGDSALYLCASSLQAGGPNEQFFGPGTRLTVL.

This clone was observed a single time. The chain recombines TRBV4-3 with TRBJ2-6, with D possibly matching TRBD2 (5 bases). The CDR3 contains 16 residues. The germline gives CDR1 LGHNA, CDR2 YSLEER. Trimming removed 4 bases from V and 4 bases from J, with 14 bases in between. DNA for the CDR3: TGCGCCAGCAGCCCCCCGAGGGAGTCCGGGGCCAACGTCCTGACTTTC. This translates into CASSPPRESGANVLTF.

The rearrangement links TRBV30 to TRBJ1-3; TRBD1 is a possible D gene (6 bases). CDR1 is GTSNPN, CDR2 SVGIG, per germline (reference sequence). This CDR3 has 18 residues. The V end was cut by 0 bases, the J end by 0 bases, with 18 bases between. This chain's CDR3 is CAWSVRFAGAFSGNTIYF. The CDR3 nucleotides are TGTGCCTGGAGTGTAAGATTCGCAGGGGCATTCTCTGGAAACACCATATATTTT.

CDR3 nucleotides: TGTGCCAGCAGTCAGTTGGGGGCCCAAGAGACCCAGTACTTC. It translates to CASSQLGAQETQYF. The chain employs TRBV27 and TRBJ2-5, with D perhaps TRBD1 (6 bases). V was cut by 5 bases and J by 1 base, with 11 bases left in between. Germline CDR1 reads MNHEY; CDR2 reads SMNVEV (reference sequence). The CDR3 sequence is 14 residues long.

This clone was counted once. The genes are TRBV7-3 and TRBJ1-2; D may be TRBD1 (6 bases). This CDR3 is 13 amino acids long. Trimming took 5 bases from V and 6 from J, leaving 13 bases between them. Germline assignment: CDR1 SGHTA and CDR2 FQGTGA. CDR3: CASSRPGADGYTF. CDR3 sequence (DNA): TGTGCCAGCAGCCGCCCGGGGGCCGATGGCTACACCTTC.

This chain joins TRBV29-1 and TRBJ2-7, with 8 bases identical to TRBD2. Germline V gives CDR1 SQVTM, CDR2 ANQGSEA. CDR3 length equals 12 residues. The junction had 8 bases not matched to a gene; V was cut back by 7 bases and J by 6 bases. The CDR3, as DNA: TGCAGCGGGGGGGCACGGGAGGGCGAGCAGTACTTC. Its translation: CSGGAREGEQYF.

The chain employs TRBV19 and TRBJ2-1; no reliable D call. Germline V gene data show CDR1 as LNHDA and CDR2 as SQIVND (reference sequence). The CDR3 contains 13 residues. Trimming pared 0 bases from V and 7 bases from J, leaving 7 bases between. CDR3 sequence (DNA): TGTGCCAGTAGTATAGAGGGCTGGAATGAGCAGTTCTTC. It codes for CASSIEGWNEQFF.

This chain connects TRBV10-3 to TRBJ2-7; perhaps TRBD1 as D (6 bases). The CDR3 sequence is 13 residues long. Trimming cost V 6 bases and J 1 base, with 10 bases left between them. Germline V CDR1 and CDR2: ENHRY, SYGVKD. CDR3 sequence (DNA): TGTGCCATCAGGCCAGGGGTATCCTACGAGCAGTACTTC. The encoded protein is CAIRPGVSYEQYF.

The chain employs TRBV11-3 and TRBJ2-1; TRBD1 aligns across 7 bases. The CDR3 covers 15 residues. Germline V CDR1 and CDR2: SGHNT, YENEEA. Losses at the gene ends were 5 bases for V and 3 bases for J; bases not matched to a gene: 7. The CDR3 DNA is TGTGCCAGCAGCCAACGACAGGGTCTCTACAATGAGCAGTTCTTC. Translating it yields CASSQRQGLYNEQFF.

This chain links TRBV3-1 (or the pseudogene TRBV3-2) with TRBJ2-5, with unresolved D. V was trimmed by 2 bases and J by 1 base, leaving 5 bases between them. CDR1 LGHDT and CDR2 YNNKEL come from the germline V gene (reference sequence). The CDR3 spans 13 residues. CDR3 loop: CASSQRTQETQYF. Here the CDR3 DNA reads TGTGCCAGCAGCCAAAGGACCCAAGAGACCCAGTACTTC.

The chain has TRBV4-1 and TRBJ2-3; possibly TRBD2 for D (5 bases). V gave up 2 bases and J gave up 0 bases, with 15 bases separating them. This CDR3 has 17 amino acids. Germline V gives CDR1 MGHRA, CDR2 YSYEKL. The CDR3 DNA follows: TGCGCCAGCAGCCAACTTGTCGGGATAGCGAGCACAGATACGCAGTATTTT. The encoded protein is CASSQLVGIASTDTQYF.

The CDR3 DNA is TGTGCCAGCACCGGACTAGCGGGTCAAGAGACCCAGTACTTC. Residues: CASTGLAGQETQYF. The J gene is TRBJ2-5, the V gene TRBV2; 11 positions match TRBD2. Germline CDR1 is SNHLY and CDR2 is FYNNEI. The CDR3 has 14 amino acids. J gave up 2 bases and V 7 bases, and 3 bases lay outside the gene matches.

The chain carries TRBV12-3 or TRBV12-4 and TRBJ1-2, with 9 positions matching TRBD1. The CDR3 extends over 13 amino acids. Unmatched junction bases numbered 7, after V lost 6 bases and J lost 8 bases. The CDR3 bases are TGTGCCAGCAGCCGTACAGGGGGCATAGGCTACACCTTC. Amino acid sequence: CASSRTGGIGYTF.

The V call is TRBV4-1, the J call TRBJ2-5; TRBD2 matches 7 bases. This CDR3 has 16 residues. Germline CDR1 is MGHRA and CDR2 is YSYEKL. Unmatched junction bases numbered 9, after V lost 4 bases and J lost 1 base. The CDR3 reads CASSPRSSGIQETQYF. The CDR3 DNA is TGCGCCAGCAGCCCCAGATCGAGCGGGATCCAAGAGACCCAGTACTTC.

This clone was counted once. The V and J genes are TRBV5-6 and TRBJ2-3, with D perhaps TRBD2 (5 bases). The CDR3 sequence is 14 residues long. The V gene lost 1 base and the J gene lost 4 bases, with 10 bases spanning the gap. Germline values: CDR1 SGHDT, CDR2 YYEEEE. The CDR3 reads CASSLYPSPDTQYF. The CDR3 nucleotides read TGTGCCAGCAGCTTGTACCCTAGCCCAGATACGCAGTATTTT. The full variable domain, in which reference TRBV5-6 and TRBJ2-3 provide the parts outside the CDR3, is DAGVTQSPTHLIKTRGQQVTLRCSPKSGHDTVSWYQQALGQGPQFIFQYYEEEERQRGNFPDRFSGHQFPNYSSELNVNALLLGDSALYLCASSLYPSPDTQYFGPGTRLTVL.

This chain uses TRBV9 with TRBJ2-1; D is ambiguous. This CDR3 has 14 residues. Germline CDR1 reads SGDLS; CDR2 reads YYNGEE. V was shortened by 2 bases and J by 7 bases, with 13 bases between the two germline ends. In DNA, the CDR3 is TGTGCCAGCAGCGTCTCCCCTCTAGTTAATGAGCAGTTCTTC. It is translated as CASSVSPLVNEQFF.

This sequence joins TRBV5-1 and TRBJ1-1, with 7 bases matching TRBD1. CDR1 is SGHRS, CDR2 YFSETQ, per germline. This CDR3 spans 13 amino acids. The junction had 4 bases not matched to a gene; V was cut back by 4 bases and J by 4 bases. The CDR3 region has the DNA TGCGCCAGCAGCAGCACAGGGGTCACTGAAGCTTTCTTT. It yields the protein CASSSTGVTEAFF.

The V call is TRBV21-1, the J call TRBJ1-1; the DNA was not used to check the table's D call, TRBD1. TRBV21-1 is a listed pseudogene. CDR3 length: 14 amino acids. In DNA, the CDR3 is TGTGCCAGCAGCGAGGGACAGCTGAACACTGAAGCTTTCTTT. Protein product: CASSEGQLNTEAFF.

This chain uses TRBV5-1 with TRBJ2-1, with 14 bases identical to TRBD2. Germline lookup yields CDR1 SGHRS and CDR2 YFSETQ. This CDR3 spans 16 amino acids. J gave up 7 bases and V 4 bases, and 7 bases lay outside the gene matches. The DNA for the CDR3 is TGCGCCAGCAGCCTACCGGGACTAGCGGGAGCAAATGAGCAGTTCTTC. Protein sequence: CASSLPGLAGANEQFF.

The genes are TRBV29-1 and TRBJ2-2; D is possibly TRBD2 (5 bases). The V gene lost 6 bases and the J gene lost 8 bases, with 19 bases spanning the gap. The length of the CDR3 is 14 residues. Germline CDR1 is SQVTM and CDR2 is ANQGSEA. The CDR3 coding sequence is TGCAGCGTCCTGGGAGACTACGCGCCGGGGGAGCTGTTTTTT. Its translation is CSVLGDYAPGELFF.

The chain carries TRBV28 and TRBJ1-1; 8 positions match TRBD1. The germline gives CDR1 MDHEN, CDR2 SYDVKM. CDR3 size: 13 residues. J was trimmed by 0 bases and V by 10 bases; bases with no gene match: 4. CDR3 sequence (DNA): TGTGCCACCGGACAGGGACTGAACACTGAAGCTTTCTTT. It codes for CATGQGLNTEAFF. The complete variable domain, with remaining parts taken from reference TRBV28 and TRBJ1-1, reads DVKVTQSSRYLVKRTGEKVFLECVQDMDHENMFWYRQDPGLGLRLIYFSYDVKMKEKGDIPEGYSVSREKKERFSLILESASTNQTSMYLCATGQGLNTEAFFGQGTRLTVV.

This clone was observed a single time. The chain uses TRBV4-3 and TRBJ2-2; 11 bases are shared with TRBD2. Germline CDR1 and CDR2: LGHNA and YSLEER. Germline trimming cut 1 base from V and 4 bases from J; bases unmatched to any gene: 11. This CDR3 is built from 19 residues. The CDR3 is CASSQGMVIAGGFTGELFF. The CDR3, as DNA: TGCGCCAGCAGCCAAGGGATGGTAATAGCGGGAGGGTTCACCGGGGAGCTGTTTTTT.